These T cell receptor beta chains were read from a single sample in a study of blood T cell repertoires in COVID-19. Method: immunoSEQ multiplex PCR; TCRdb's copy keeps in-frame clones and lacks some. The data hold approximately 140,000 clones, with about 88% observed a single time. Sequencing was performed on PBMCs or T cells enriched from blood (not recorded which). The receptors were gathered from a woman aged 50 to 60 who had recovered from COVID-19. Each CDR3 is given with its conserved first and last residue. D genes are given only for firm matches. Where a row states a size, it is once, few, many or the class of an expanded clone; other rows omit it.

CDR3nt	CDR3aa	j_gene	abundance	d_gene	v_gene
TGTGCCAGCAGCTGGACTAGCGGGGCTCGTAACATTCAGTACTTC	CASSWTSGARNIQYF	TRBJ2-4	.	TRBD2	TRBV7-2
TGCGCGCCAGCACCCAAGGGGTACGAGCAGTACTTC	CAPAPKGYEQYF	TRBJ2-7	.	.	TRBV23-1
TGTGCCAGCACCCGCACGGGACTCCTGAACACTGAAGCTTTCTTT	CASTRTGLLNTEAFF	TRBJ1-1	.	.	TRBV9
TGTGCCAGCAGGCCGGGACAGGCCTCATCCCTCCACTTT	CASRPGQASSLHF	TRBJ1-6	once	TRBD1	TRBV7-9
TGTGCCAGCAGCTTCGGACAGGGGTACGCTGAAGCTTTCTTT	CASSFGQGYAEAFF	TRBJ1-1	.	TRBD1	TRBV5-6
TGTGCCAGCAGCCGCCCCCAAGAGGGTCCTAACAATGAGCAGTTCTTC	CASSRPQEGPNNEQFF	TRBJ2-1	once	.	TRBV11-2
TGCGCCAGCAGCCAAGATTTGATAGGGGCTAACACTGAAGCTTTCTTT	CASSQDLIGANTEAFF	TRBJ1-1	once	.	TRBV4-3
TGCGCCAGCAGCCAAGTTGGCAGAACTAACTATGGCTACACCTTC	CASSQVGRTNYGYTF	TRBJ1-2	few	.	TRBV4-1
TGCGCCAGCAGCTTGGACCCAGGGCAGTACACCTTC	CASSLDPGQYTF	TRBJ1-2	.	.	TRBV5-1
TGTGCCAGCAGCCAGAGACAACAGGGGTTCGGCACAGATACGCAGTATTTT	CASSQRQQGFGTDTQYF	TRBJ2-3	.	TRBD1	TRBV14
TGTGCCAGTAGTATGTGGACAGGGAACACTGAAGCTTTCTTT	CASSMWTGNTEAFF	TRBJ1-1	.	TRBD1	TRBV19
TGTGCCAGCAGCCCGGGGAACGGAGTCTCCTACGAGCAGTACTTC	CASSPGNGVSYEQYF	TRBJ2-7	.	.	TRBV3-1/TRBV3-2
TGTGCCAGCAGCTCCGGGACAGGGAGGCCCGGGGAGCTGTTTTTT	CASSSGTGRPGELFF	TRBJ2-2	.	TRBD1	TRBV6-5
TGTGCCAGCTCACCACCGGCCTTTGCCGAGCAGTACTTC	CASSPPAFAEQYF	TRBJ2-7	.	.	TRBV18
TGTGCCAGTAGTTCCCCGACAGGGAACTATGGCTACACCTTC	CASSSPTGNYGYTF	TRBJ1-2	once	TRBD1	TRBV19
TGTGCCAGCCACCCGGAGTCTGGCAATCAGCCCCAGCATTTT	CASHPESGNQPQHF	TRBJ1-5	.	.	TRBV2
TGTGCCAGCAGCCAAGATGTGAGGGGGGGAGCCGGGGAGCTGTTTTTT	CASSQDVRGGAGELFF	TRBJ2-2	.	.	TRBV4-2
TGTGCCAGCTCCGACGGGCAGGACATCAATCAGCCCCAGCATTTT	CASSDGQDINQPQHF	TRBJ1-5	.	.	TRBV18
TGTGCCAGCAGCCGCGAGAGGCGGGCTGACAATGAGCAGTTCTTC	CASSRERRADNEQFF	TRBJ2-1	.	.	TRBV4-2
TGTGCCAGCAGCGCGGGACAGAATAATTCACCCCTCCACTTT	CASSAGQNNSPLHF	TRBJ1-6	.	TRBD1	TRBV7-8
TGTGCCAGTAGTATAGACCACAGGAACACTGAAGCTTTCTTT	CASSIDHRNTEAFF	TRBJ1-1	few	.	TRBV19
TGTGCCAGCAGTCGTCTAGCCAAAAACATTCAGTACTTC	CASSRLAKNIQYF	TRBJ2-4	once	.	TRBV2
TGTGCCAGCAGCCCCGGGACAAGCAATCAGCCCCAGCATTTT	CASSPGTSNQPQHF	TRBJ1-5	.	.	TRBV6-4
TGTGCCAGTACCTCGGGACAGATAGAAAAACTGTTTTTT	CASTSGQIEKLFF	TRBJ1-4	.	TRBD1	TRBV19
TGTGCCAGCAGCTTGGCGCGGGGACCCCTTAGCAATCAGCCCCAGCATTTT	CASSLARGPLSNQPQHF	TRBJ1-5	.	.	TRBV5-6
TGTGCCAGCAGCTGGGGAGAGATCGGGGAGCTGTTTTTT	CASSWGEIGELFF	TRBJ2-2	.	.	TRBV7-9
TGCGCCAGCAGCTTGACTGATACCCAGGCAGGTCAATACGGTTCACCCCTCCACTTT	CASSLTDTQAGQYGSPLHF	TRBJ1-6	once	.	TRBV5-1
TGTGCCAGCAGCCAAGGACATACGTCCTACGAGCAGTACTTC	CASSQGHTSYEQYF	TRBJ2-7	.	.	TRBV5-5
TGTGCCAGCAGCTACGAGTGGGACAGGGGGCAAGGCTACACCTTC	CASSYEWDRGQGYTF	TRBJ1-2	.	TRBD1	TRBV5-5
TGTGCCTGGAGTTTTTCATCCTACGAGCAGTACTTC	CAWSFSSYEQYF	TRBJ2-7	.	.	TRBV30
TGTGCCAGCAGTTACTCGAGAGGGGGTCCTCAGCCCCAGCATTTT	CASSYSRGGPQPQHF	TRBJ1-5	.	.	TRBV6-5
TGCGCCAGCAGCTTAAATACACAAAACACTGAAGCTTTCTTT	CASSLNTQNTEAFF	TRBJ1-1	.	.	TRBV5-1
TGTGCCATCAGTGAGTCGTCGACTAGCGGGGGCTCAGATACGCAGTATTTT	CAISESSTSGGSDTQYF	TRBJ2-3	.	TRBD2	TRBV10-3
TGTGCCTCCGGCGGGGGCTATAATTCACCCCTCCACTTT	CASGGGYNSPLHF	TRBJ1-6	.	.	TRBV12-5
TGTGCCAGCAGCTTCCTTCGGGGAGCCCGGGCCGGGGAGCTGTTTTTT	CASSFLRGARAGELFF	TRBJ2-2	few	.	TRBV7-3
TGCAGCGTTGACCGGGACAGCAATGAGCAGTTCTTC	CSVDRDSNEQFF	TRBJ2-1	.	TRBD1	TRBV29-1
TGTGCCACCAGTGACCCCCCGGTCGCAGGGCGCGCGAACACCGGGGAGCTGTTTTTT	CATSDPPVAGRANTGELFF	TRBJ2-2	.	.	TRBV24-1
TGTGCTAGTGGTCCGGGTTCCCTTTCGGGGGAGCAGTACTTC	CASGPGSLSGEQYF	TRBJ2-7	once	.	TRBV12-5
TGTGCCAGCGCCCTTTCTACGGGGGGCACAGATACGCAGTATTTT	CASALSTGGTDTQYF	TRBJ2-3	.	.	TRBV7-9
TGTGCCAGTAGTATAACAGGCTACAATGAGCAGTTCTTC	CASSITGYNEQFF	TRBJ2-1	.	.	TRBV19
TGTGCCAGTAGTTCTCAGGGACAGGGGAGCAATCAGCCCCAGCATTTT	CASSSQGQGSNQPQHF	TRBJ1-5	.	TRBD1	TRBV19
TGTGCCAGCAGCTTAGCACCCACAGGGGGCAGGACTGAAGCTTTCTTT	CASSLAPTGGRTEAFF	TRBJ1-1	once	TRBD1	TRBV7-6
TGTGCCAGCAGCTCCCTGGGGGGTACGCAGTATTTT	CASSSLGGTQYF	TRBJ2-3	.	.	TRBV11-3
TGTGCCAGCAGCTTACAGGGTAACACTGAAGCTTTCTTT	CASSLQGNTEAFF	TRBJ1-1	few	.	TRBV7-9
TGTGCCAGCAGTTACTCCGACAGACTTAATTCACCCCTCCACTTT	CASSYSDRLNSPLHF	TRBJ1-6	few	.	TRBV6-5
TGTGCCAGCTCACCACTTATACAGGGCGCTGAAAAACTGTTTTTT	CASSPLIQGAEKLFF	TRBJ1-4	.	.	TRBV18
TGTGCCACGGCCAGGGCCACTGAAGCTTTCTTT	CATARATEAFF	TRBJ1-1	.	.	TRBV3-1/TRBV3-2
TGTGCCAGCAGTTTATTGCAGGGCTACGAGCAGTACTTC	CASSLLQGYEQYF	TRBJ2-7	.	.	TRBV12-3/TRBV12-4
TGTGCCAGCAGTTACATTACTAGCGGGGGGACCACCGGGGAGCTGTTTTTT	CASSYITSGGTTGELFF	TRBJ2-2	.	TRBD2	TRBV6-2/TRBV6-3
TGTGCCAGCAGCTTGGTTATCGGGGGGGATCTTGATACGCAGTATTTT	CASSLVIGGDLDTQYF	TRBJ2-3	.	TRBD2	TRBV5-4
TGTGCCAGCAGCGGGAGTGGGGCCCAGTACTTC	CASSGSGAQYF	TRBJ2-5	.	.	TRBV7-6